This is a list of T cell receptor beta chains from one sample in a study of T cells in Graves' hyperthyroidism and ophthalmopathy. TCRdb reprocessed the multiplex PCR reads via MiXCR and lists one record per CDR3 protein. The sample lists some 200,000 distinct CDR3 sequences; around a sixth were seen once. Specimen: blood. Receptors originate from a woman aged 45-60 years with Graves' hyperthyroidism. Both conserved end residues are part of each CDR3. Each record gives: D gene, clone size, V gene, J gene, CDR3 protein, CDR3 DNA. A D gene is named only where the DNA matches it firmly. Clone size is not always given. Where it is, it says once, few, many or a class for expanded clones.

d_call: -
clone_size: many
v_call: TRBV3-1
j_call: TRBJ2-7
cdr3_aa: CASSLNTYEQYF
cdr3_nt: TGTGCCAGCAGCCTAAACACCTACGAGCAGTACTTC

d_call: -
clone_size: few
v_call: TRBV12-3/TRBV12-4
j_call: TRBJ1-6
cdr3_aa: CASHSRSQHNSPLHF
cdr3_nt: TGTGCCAGCCATTCAAGGTCCCAACATAATTCACCCCTCCACTTT

d_call: -
clone_size: many
v_call: TRBV5-1
j_call: TRBJ2-3
cdr3_aa: CASSDSASTDTQYF
cdr3_nt: TGCGCCAGCAGTGACAGTGCTAGCACAGATACGCAGTATTTT

d_call: TRBD2
clone_size: many
v_call: TRBV27
j_call: TRBJ2-5
cdr3_aa: CASSPPAVAGKETQYF
cdr3_nt: TGTGCCAGCAGTCCCCCCGCGGTAGCGGGAAAGGAGACCCAGTACTTC

d_call: TRBD2
clone_size: many
v_call: TRBV7-9
j_call: TRBJ2-7
cdr3_aa: CASSQLAGESPEQYF
cdr3_nt: TGTGCCAGCAGCCAACTAGCGGGAGAGTCCCCCGAGCAGTACTTC

d_call: -
clone_size: few
v_call: TRBV29-1
j_call: TRBJ1-1
cdr3_aa: CSVEVGGFAEAFF
cdr3_nt: TGCAGCGTTGAAGTGGGGGGTTTCGCTGAAGCTTTCTTT

d_call: TRBD1
clone_size: few
v_call: TRBV20-1
j_call: TRBJ2-5
cdr3_aa: CSARVVQGARETQYF
cdr3_nt: TGCAGTGCTAGAGTGGTCCAGGGGGCTCGAGAGACCCAGTACTTC

d_call: TRBD1
clone_size: many
v_call: TRBV15
j_call: TRBJ1-5
cdr3_aa: CATSNDRVNQPQHF
cdr3_nt: TGTGCCACCAGCAACGACAGGGTCAATCAGCCCCAGCATTTT

d_call: -
clone_size: many
v_call: TRBV28
j_call: TRBJ2-7
cdr3_aa: CASSFTDSHTYEQYF
cdr3_nt: TGTGCCAGCAGTTTTACGGACTCTCATACCTACGAGCAGTACTTC

d_call: -
clone_size: -
v_call: TRBV27
j_call: TRBJ1-2
cdr3_aa: CASRPLAGTSYGYTF
cdr3_nt: TGTGCCAGCAGACCTCTGGCCGGGACCTCCTATGGCTACACCTTC

d_call: -
clone_size: many
v_call: TRBV10-1
j_call: TRBJ1-1
cdr3_aa: CASSDRRVGAEAFF
cdr3_nt: TGCGCCAGCAGTGACCGGAGGGTCGGCGCTGAAGCTTTCTTT

d_call: -
clone_size: many
v_call: TRBV11-1
j_call: TRBJ2-5
cdr3_aa: CASSLMGRSQETQYF
cdr3_nt: TGTGCCAGCAGCTTAATGGGCCGGAGCCAAGAGACCCAGTACTTC

d_call: -
clone_size: -
v_call: TRBV4-2
j_call: TRBJ1-2
cdr3_aa: CASSQDLARNYGYTF
cdr3_nt: TGTGCCAGCAGCCAAGATCTAGCACGGAACTATGGCTACACCTTC

d_call: TRBD1
clone_size: many
v_call: TRBV6-1
j_call: TRBJ1-6
cdr3_aa: CASRVTGENSPLHF
cdr3_nt: TGTGCCAGCAGGGTGACAGGGGAAAATTCACCCCTCCACTTT

d_call: -
clone_size: -
v_call: TRBV29-1
j_call: TRBJ1-1
cdr3_aa: CSVDHTEAFF
cdr3_nt: TGCAGCGTTGATCACACTGAAGCTTTCTTT

d_call: TRBD2
clone_size: few
v_call: TRBV20-1
j_call: TRBJ2-2
cdr3_aa: CSARVAGEWRTGELFF
cdr3_nt: TGCAGTGCTAGGGTGGCGGGAGAATGGCGGACCGGGGAGCTGTTTTTT

d_call: TRBD1
clone_size: many
v_call: TRBV18
j_call: TRBJ2-7
cdr3_aa: CASSPSQGQGLHEQYF
cdr3_nt: TGTGCCAGCTCACCTTCCCAGGGACAGGGCTTACACGAGCAGTACTTC

d_call: TRBD1
clone_size: many
v_call: TRBV12-5
j_call: TRBJ2-6
cdr3_aa: CASGTRTGSASGANVLTF
cdr3_nt: TGTGCTAGTGGTACGCGGACAGGGAGCGCCTCTGGGGCCAACGTCCTGACTTTC

d_call: -
clone_size: -
v_call: TRBV14
j_call: TRBJ1-2
cdr3_aa: CASSRRSVYGYTF
cdr3_nt: TGTGCCAGCAGCCGGAGGTCCGTCTATGGCTACACCTTC

d_call: TRBD1
clone_size: -
v_call: TRBV9
j_call: TRBJ2-7
cdr3_aa: CASSVSGGLDEQYF
cdr3_nt: TGTGCCAGCAGCGTATCAGGGGGCCTCGACGAGCAGTACTTC

d_call: -
clone_size: many
v_call: TRBV20-1
j_call: TRBJ1-1
cdr3_aa: CSATDTRWSTEAFF
cdr3_nt: TGCAGTGCCACGGATACACGGTGGAGCACTGAAGCTTTCTTT

d_call: TRBD2
clone_size: -
v_call: TRBV10-3
j_call: TRBJ2-3
cdr3_aa: CAISEGLAGADTQYF
cdr3_nt: TGTGCCATCAGTGAAGGACTAGCGGGAGCAGATACGCAGTATTTT

d_call: TRBD1
clone_size: -
v_call: TRBV5-1
j_call: TRBJ1-3
cdr3_aa: CASSLAGGFVGNTIYF
cdr3_nt: TGCGCCAGCAGCTTGGCAGGGGGATTCGTTGGAAACACCATATATTTT

d_call: -
clone_size: many
v_call: TRBV6-1
j_call: TRBJ2-3
cdr3_aa: CASRTGAKDTQYF
cdr3_nt: TGTGCCAGCAGGACAGGCGCCAAGGATACGCAGTATTTT

d_call: -
clone_size: -
v_call: TRBV10-3
j_call: TRBJ2-6
cdr3_aa: CAISEAGGANVLTF
cdr3_nt: TGTGCCATCAGTGAAGCTGGGGGGGCCAACGTCCTGACTTTC